Listed below are T cell receptor beta chains from one sample, sequenced in a study of T cells in Graves' hyperthyroidism and ophthalmopathy. Via MiXCR, TCRdb re-called the multiplex PCR reads, giving one row per CDR3 protein. The table includes 350,000 to 400,000 distinct CDR3 sequences, approximately 19% detected once. The sample was blood. The receptors stem from a woman aged 18-29 years with Graves' hyperthyroidism. Both conserved end residues are part of each CDR3. A D gene is named only where the DNA matches it firmly. Not every row has a clone size; where given, it reads once, few, many or a size class.

size	D	J	V	DNA	CDR3
many	.	TRBJ1-1	TRBV20-1	TGCAGTGCTAGAGATGGGTACCGTAATAAGAACACTGAAGCTTTCTTT	CSARDGYRNKNTEAFF
few	TRBD2	TRBJ2-5	TRBV29-1	TGCAGCGTTGAGCTAGCGGGGGGTATGGAGACCCAGTACTTC	CSVELAGGMETQYF
many	.	TRBJ1-2	TRBV10-2	TGCGCCAGCAGTGAGGCGGTTCTCTCTGGCTACACCTTC	CASSEAVLSGYTF
.	.	TRBJ1-2	TRBV6-1	TGTGCCAGCAGTGAAACCGGCAGGTCCTATGGCTACACCTTC	CASSETGRSYGYTF
many	.	TRBJ1-2	TRBV6-5	TGTGCCAGCAGTTACAGGTCAAACTATGGCTACACCTTC	CASSYRSNYGYTF
.	.	TRBJ1-3	TRBV6-5	TGTGCCAGCAGTTACGGGACCCCGGGAAACACCATATATTTT	CASSYGTPGNTIYF
many	.	TRBJ1-2	TRBV6-2/TRBV6-3	TGTGCCAGCAGTAAAGACGGGGGCTATGGCTACACCTTC	CASSKDGGYGYTF
few	.	TRBJ1-1	TRBV5-1	TGCGCCAGCAGCCCCGGAGCGCGAACTGAAGCTTTCTTT	CASSPGARTEAFF
.	.	TRBJ1-1	TRBV6-5	TGTGCCAGCAGTTACGTGGCAGCTCGGGTGGACGCTGAAGCTTTCTTT	CASSYVAARVDAEAFF
.	.	TRBJ2-2	TRBV28	TGTGCCAGCAGTTTAGGCGGTTCGACAACCGGGGAGCTGTTTTTT	CASSLGGSTTGELFF
many	.	TRBJ2-7	TRBV29-1	TGCAGCGCCCTAACCGTCGCCGGTTTGGACGAGCAGTACTTC	CSALTVAGLDEQYF
.	TRBD1	TRBJ1-3	TRBV6-2/TRBV6-3	TGTGCCAGCAGTTACCCATCCCAGGGGGCGCGCGAAGGAAACACCATATATTTT	CASSYPSQGAREGNTIYF
many	.	TRBJ2-2	TRBV6-1	TGTGCCAGCAGTGAATTTGGGGGCCTCGTTGGCACCGGGGAGCTGTTTTTT	CASSEFGGLVGTGELFF
many	.	TRBJ2-2	TRBV11-2	TGTGCCAGCAGCTTAGTCCTCACCGGGGAGCTGTTTTTT	CASSLVLTGELFF
many	.	TRBJ1-2	TRBV9	TGTGCCAGCAGCGTACTCACAGGGCTTAACTATGGCTACACCTTC	CASSVLTGLNYGYTF
many	.	TRBJ1-5	TRBV6-1	TGTGCCGCCGGGGAAACGAGCAATCAGCCCCAGCATTTT	CAAGETSNQPQHF
few	.	TRBJ2-3	TRBV29-1	TGCAGCGCCGAGGGGGATGTCGGGCAGCTATTCACAGATACGCAGTATTTT	CSAEGDVGQLFTDTQYF
many	.	TRBJ1-1	TRBV20-1	TGCAGTGCTAGAAGTGGGGGCGGGAACACTGAAGCTTTCTTT	CSARSGGGNTEAFF
many	.	TRBJ1-5	TRBV2	TGTGCCAGTGGGAACAGAGGGCATGGTCAGCCCCAGCATTTT	CASGNRGHGQPQHF
many	TRBD2	TRBJ2-5	TRBV27	TGTGCCAGCAGTTTATACACACCGACTAGCGGGGGAGGGACCCAGTACTTC	CASSLYTPTSGGGTQYF
many	.	TRBJ1-5	TRBV12-3/TRBV12-4	TGTGCCAAAGCAGGGCAGAAGAATCAGCCCCAGCATTTT	CAKAGQKNQPQHF
many	TRBD1	TRBJ1-1	TRBV19	TGTGCCAGTAGTGAACGACAGGGGGCCAGGACTGAAGCTTTCTTT	CASSERQGARTEAFF
many	TRBD1	TRBJ2-7	TRBV7-3	TGTGCCAGCAGCTTAAAGGGGACAGGGTTCGCGCAGTACTTC	CASSLKGTGFAQYF
many	TRBD1	TRBJ2-4	TRBV29-1	TGCAGCGTGAACGCCGGGACAGGGGTTTGGGACATTCAGTACTTC	CSVNAGTGVWDIQYF
many	TRBD1	TRBJ1-1	TRBV12-5	TGTGCTAGTGGTTTGGGTCCGAGACAGGGTTTAGCTTTCTTT	CASGLGPRQGLAFF
.	.	TRBJ1-1	TRBV6-1	TGTGCCAGCACCCCCGCAGGGAACACTGAAGCTTTCTTT	CASTPAGNTEAFF
many	TRBD1	TRBJ1-5	TRBV6-1	TGTGCCGGCAGCAGCGGGACAGGGCCCAATCAGCCCCAGCATTTT	CAGSSGTGPNQPQHF
.	TRBD1	TRBJ1-1	TRBV5-1	TGCGCCAGCAGCCCGGACAGGGCCTTATCGAACACTGAAGCTTTCTTT	CASSPDRALSNTEAFF
many	TRBD1	TRBJ1-2	TRBV16	TGTGCCAGCAGCCCCGGACAGGGGGCCGCCAGGCGAGGCTACACCTTC	CASSPGQGAARRGYTF
many	.	TRBJ1-1	TRBV7-8	TGTGCCAGCAGCCCTCACAGGGTTAGGGGCACTGAAGCTTTCTTT	CASSPHRVRGTEAFF
many	TRBD1	TRBJ1-2	TRBV15	TGTGCCACCAGCAGAGATCGGACAGGGGATGGCTACACCTTC	CATSRDRTGDGYTF
.	.	TRBJ2-7	TRBV7-2	TGTGCCAGCAGCTTACAGGGAATAAGGTACGAGCAGTACTTC	CASSLQGIRYEQYF
many	.	TRBJ1-5	TRBV27	TGTGCCAGCAGCACCGGTAATCAGCCCCAGCATTTT	CASSTGNQPQHF
many	TRBD1	TRBJ1-5	TRBV27	TGTGCCAGCAGTCCTGGGACAGGGGACAATCAGCCCCAGCATTTT	CASSPGTGDNQPQHF
many	TRBD1	TRBJ1-2	TRBV25-1	TGTGCCAGCAGTGAAACAGGGGGGACCTGGGGCTACACCTTC	CASSETGGTWGYTF
few	.	TRBJ2-4	TRBV11-2	TGTGCCAGCAGTTTCCCATGGCACCGGGGGCCAAAAAACATTCAGTACTTC	CASSFPWHRGPKNIQYF
many	.	TRBJ2-7	TRBV5-1	TGCGCCAGCAGCCCCTGGACAGGGACTATCTCCGAGCAGTACTTC	CASSPWTGTISEQYF
.	.	TRBJ1-2	TRBV15	TGTGCCACCAGCAGAGGAAGGGATTGGGGCTATGGCTACACCTTC	CATSRGRDWGYGYTF
few	TRBD1	TRBJ1-2	TRBV5-1	TGCGCCAGCAGCCTCCCCCCGGGACAGAACCCCTATGGCTACACCTTC	CASSLPPGQNPYGYTF
many	TRBD1	TRBJ2-5	TRBV24-1	TGTGCCACCGGAGGACAGGCCGAAGAGACCCAGTACTTC	CATGGQAEETQYF
.	.	TRBJ2-4	TRBV20-1	TGCAGTGCTACCCAGGGGACGGTGATGAAAAACATTCAGTACTTC	CSATQGTVMKNIQYF
many	.	TRBJ2-7	TRBV7-9	TGTGCCACCCGAGACGGACACAACTACGAGCAGTACTTC	CATRDGHNYEQYF
many	.	TRBJ1-1	TRBV12-3/TRBV12-4	TGTGCCAGCAGTTTGTCATCGGGCCGTGGCACTGAAGCTTTCTTT	CASSLSSGRGTEAFF
large	TRBD2	TRBJ2-3	TRBV6-6	TGTGCCAGCAGTTACTCGATGAACAGCGGGGGTACGCAGTATTTT	CASSYSMNSGGTQYF
.	.	TRBJ2-7	TRBV12-5	TGTGCTAGTGGTTTCGGGCTGGGTACCTACGAGCAGTACTTC	CASGFGLGTYEQYF
many	TRBD1	TRBJ1-1	TRBV20-1	TGCAGTGCTAGTCCCTACCCCCCGGGACAGGGTCACACTGAAGCTTTCTTT	CSASPYPPGQGHTEAFF
many	TRBD1	TRBJ2-7	TRBV27	TGTGCCAGCAGTTTAGGTCGGACAGGGACCTACGAGCAGTACTTC	CASSLGRTGTYEQYF
many	TRBD1	TRBJ1-1	TRBV12-3/TRBV12-4	TGTGCCAGCAGTTTCACAGGGGGGAGCATGAACACTGAAGCTTTCTTT	CASSFTGGSMNTEAFF
few	.	TRBJ1-1	TRBV19	TGTGCCAGTCGGAATCGGGCCCCGTTTTCTGCTTTCTTT	CASRNRAPFSAFF
many	TRBD1	TRBJ1-2	TRBV20-1	TGCAGTACCTTGCAGGGGGGGAATAATGGCTACACCTTC	CSTLQGGNNGYTF
many	.	TRBJ2-7	TRBV6-5	TGTGCCAGCAGTTATGGGTCTGGAACCTACGAGCAGTACTTC	CASSYGSGTYEQYF
many	.	TRBJ1-3	TRBV3-1	TGTGCCAGCAGCCTAGCCGGAGGCGTTGGAAACACCATATATTTT	CASSLAGGVGNTIYF
many	.	TRBJ2-5	TRBV5-1	TGCGCCAGCAGCACCGGGTGGCAGGAGACCCAGTACTTC	CASSTGWQETQYF
.	.	TRBJ2-7	TRBV6-2/TRBV6-3	TGTGCCAGCAGTCGTGGGCCCGATTACGAGCAGTACTTT	CASSRGPDYEQYF